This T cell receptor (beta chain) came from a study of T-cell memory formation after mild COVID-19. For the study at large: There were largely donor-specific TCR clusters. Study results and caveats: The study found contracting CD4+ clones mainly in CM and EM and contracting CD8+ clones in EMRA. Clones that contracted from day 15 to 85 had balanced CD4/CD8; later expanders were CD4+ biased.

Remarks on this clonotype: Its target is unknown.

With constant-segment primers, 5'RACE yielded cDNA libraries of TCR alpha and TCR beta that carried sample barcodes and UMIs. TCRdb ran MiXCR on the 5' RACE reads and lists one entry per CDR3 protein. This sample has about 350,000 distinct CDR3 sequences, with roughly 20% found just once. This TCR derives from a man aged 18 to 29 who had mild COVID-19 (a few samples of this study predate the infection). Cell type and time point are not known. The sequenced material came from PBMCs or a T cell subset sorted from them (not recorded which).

The CDR3, as DNA: TGTGCCAGCAGGACCCCGGGTGGCTACACCTTC. Translated: CASRTPGGYTF. V usage is TRBV28 and J usage is TRBJ1-2, with D uncertain. V was clipped by 6 bases and J by 7 bases, with 9 bases between them. CDR1 is MDHEN and CDR2 is SYDVKM in the germline V gene. The CDR3 runs 11 residues.